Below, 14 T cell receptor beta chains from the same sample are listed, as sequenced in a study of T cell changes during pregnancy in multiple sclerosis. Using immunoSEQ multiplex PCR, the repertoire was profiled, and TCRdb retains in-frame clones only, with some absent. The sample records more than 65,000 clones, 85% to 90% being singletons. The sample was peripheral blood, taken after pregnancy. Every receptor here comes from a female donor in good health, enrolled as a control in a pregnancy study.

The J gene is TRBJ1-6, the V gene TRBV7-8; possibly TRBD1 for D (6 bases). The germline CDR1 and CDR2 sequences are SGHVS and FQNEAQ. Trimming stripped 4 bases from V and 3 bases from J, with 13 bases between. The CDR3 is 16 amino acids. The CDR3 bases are TGTGCCAGCAGCTCGGACAGCAAGTTCTATAATTCACCCCTCCACTTT. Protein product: CASSSDSKFYNSPLHF.

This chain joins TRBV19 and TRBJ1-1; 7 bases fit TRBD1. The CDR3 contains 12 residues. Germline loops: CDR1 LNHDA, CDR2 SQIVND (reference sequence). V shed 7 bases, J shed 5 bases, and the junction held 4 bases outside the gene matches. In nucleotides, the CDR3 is TGTGCCAGTATCGACAGGGTGACTGAAGCTTTCTTT. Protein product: CASIDRVTEAFF.

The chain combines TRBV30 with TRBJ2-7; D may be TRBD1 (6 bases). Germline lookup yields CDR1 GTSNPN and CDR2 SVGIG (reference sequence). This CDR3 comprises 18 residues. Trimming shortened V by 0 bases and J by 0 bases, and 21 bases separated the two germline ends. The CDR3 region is CAWSVLPGESLGSYEQYF. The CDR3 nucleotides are TGTGCCTGGAGTGTTCTCCCAGGGGAAAGTTTAGGCTCCTACGAGCAGTACTTC.

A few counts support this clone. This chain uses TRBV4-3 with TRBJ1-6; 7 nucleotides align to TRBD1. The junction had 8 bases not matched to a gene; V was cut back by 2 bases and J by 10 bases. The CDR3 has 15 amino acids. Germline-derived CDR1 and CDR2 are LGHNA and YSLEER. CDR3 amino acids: CASSQLTGPGSPLHF. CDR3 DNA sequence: TGCGCCAGCAGCCAACTGACAGGGCCTGGATCACCCCTCCACTTT.

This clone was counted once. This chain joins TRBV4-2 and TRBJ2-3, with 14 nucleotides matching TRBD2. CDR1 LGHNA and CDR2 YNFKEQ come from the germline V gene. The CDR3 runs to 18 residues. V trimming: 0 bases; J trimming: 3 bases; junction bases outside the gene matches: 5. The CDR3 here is CASSQERLAGGGTDTQYF. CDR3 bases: TGTGCCAGCAGCCAAGAGAGACTAGCGGGGGGGGGTACAGATACGCAGTATTTT.

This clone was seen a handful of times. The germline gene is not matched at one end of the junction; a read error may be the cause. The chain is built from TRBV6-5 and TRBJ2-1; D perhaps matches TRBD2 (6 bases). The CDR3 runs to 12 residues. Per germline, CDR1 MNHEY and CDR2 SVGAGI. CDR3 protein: CASWDSNNEQFF. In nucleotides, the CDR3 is TGTGCCAGCTGGGACTCCAACAATGAGCAGTTCTTC.

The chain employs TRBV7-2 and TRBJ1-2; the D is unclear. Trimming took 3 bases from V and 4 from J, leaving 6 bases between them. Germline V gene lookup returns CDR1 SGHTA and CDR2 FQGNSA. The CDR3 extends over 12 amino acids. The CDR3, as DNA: TGTGCCAGCAGCTTCCGGTCCTATGGCTACACCTTC. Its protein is CASSFRSYGYTF.

The chain's CDR3 is CSVPGSGGVYGYTF. The CDR3 DNA reads as TGCAGCGTCCCCGGATCGGGGGGGGTTTATGGCTACACCTTC. This chain joins TRBV29-1 and TRBJ1-2, with TRBD1 as a possible D gene (5 bases). V was trimmed by 6 bases and J by 5 bases, leaving 19 bases between them. CDR3 length: 14 amino acids. Germline values: CDR1 SQVTM, CDR2 ANQGSEA. The variable domain in full, completed from reference TRBV29-1 and TRBJ1-2, reads SAVISQKPSRDICQRGTSLTIQCQVDSQVTMMFWYRQQPGQSLTLIATANQGSEATYESGFVIDKFPISRPNLTFSTLTVSNMSPEDSSIYLCSVPGSGGVYGYTFGSGTRLTVV.

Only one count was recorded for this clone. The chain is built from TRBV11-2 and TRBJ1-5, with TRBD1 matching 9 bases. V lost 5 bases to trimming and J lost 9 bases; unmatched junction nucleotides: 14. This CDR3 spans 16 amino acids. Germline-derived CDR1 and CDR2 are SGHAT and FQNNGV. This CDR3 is CASSDRTGADARPQHF. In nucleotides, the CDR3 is TGTGCCAGCAGCGATCGGACAGGGGCCGACGCACGGCCCCAGCATTTT.

For the CDR3, the DNA is TGTGCCATCAGTGACAAACGGGGAGATGAGCAGTTCTTC. Translation gives CAISDKRGDEQFF. The chain has TRBV10-3 and TRBJ2-1; D perhaps matches TRBD2 (5 bases). This CDR3 has 13 residues. Trimming removed 3 bases from V and 8 bases from J, with 11 bases in between. CDR1 ENHRY and CDR2 SYGVKD come from the germline V gene.

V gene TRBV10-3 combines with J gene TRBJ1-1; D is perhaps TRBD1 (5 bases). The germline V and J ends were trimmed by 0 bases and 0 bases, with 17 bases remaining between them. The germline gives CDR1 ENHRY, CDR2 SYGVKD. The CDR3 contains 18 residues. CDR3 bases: TGTGCCATCAGTGAGTCTATAGGGGTGAGTGGGGTGAACACTGAAGCTTTCTTT. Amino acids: CAISESIGVSGVNTEAFF.

This chain's CDR3 is CAWSHGETQYF. CDR3 nucleotides: TGTGCCTGGAGTCACGGAGAGACCCAGTACTTC. The rearrangement uses TRBV30 and TRBJ2-5; D not certain. The CDR3 has 11 amino acids. Germline V lookup: CDR1 GTSNPN, CDR2 SVGIG (reference sequence). V was trimmed by 2 bases and J by 4 bases, leaving 5 bases between them. Together with reference TRBV30 and TRBJ2-5, the CDR3 gives the full variable domain: SQTIHQWPATLVQPVGSPLSLECTVEGTSNPNLYWYRQAAGRGLQLLFYSVGIGQISSEVPQNLSASRPQDRQFILSSKKLLLSDSGFYLCAWSHGETQYFGPGTRLLVL.

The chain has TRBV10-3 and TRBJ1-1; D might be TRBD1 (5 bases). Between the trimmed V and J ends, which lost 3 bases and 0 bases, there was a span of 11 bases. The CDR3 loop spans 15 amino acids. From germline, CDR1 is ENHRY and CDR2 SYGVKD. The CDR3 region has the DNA TGTGCCATCAGTGAATCAGGGTCGATGAACACTGAAGCTTTCTTT. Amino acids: CAISESGSMNTEAFF.

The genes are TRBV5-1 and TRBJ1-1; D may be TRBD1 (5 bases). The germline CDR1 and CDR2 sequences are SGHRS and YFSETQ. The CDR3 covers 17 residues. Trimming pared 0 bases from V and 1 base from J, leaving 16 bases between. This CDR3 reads CASSLAGAGIGNTEAFF. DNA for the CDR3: TGCGCCAGCAGCTTGGCCGGGGCGGGGATTGGGAACACTGAAGCTTTCTTT.